The entry below describes one T cell receptor beta chain. The antigen is unknown. PCR amplification relied on 60 Vbeta primers (plus 13 Jbeta primers). In the original processing: An analysis performed later counted 75 million to 80 million unique TCR beta chains (around 10 million of them shared). TCRdb keeps only in-frame clones here, not all; method: immunoSEQ multiplex PCR. The V and J calls and clone size come from that table; D and trimming were worked out from the DNA. The table shows over 100,000 clones, with approximately 8.9% occurring only once. The CDR3 has 17 residues. Germline V CDR1 and CDR2: LNHDA, SQIVND (reference sequence). Trimming pared 6 bases from V and 7 bases from J, leaving 24 bases between. This specimen comes from a study of cytomegalovirus exposure and HLA in healthy donors. Notes on the study in general: The study labeled 180 or so TCR beta chains cytomegalovirus-associated. In a later analysis, V- and J-gene trimming of beta chains associated with a DCLRE1C missense variant, replicated independently.

Sequenced material: PBMCs. The V gene is TRBV19, the J gene TRBJ2-2, with a possible D match to TRBD2 (7 bases). This clonotype originated in a woman aged 40 to 50 in good health and CMV-seropositive. CDR3 amino acids: CASSPRGGGRVGGELFF. The CDR3 DNA follows: TGTGCCAGTAGCCCAAGGGGGGGCGGTCGGGTCGGCGGGGAGCTGTTTTTT.